This T cell receptor beta chain was captured in a study of human T cells and chemical hapten exposure. As concerns this clonotype: Its antigen is not identified.

As to time point: patch test 1, 2 weeks after DPC sensitization. The treatment was: therapeutic diphenylcyclopropenone sensitization with weekly scalp DPC. The CDR3 has 14 residues. V lost 3 bases to trimming and J lost 7 bases, with 13 bases between them. Germline assignment: CDR1 KGHSH and CDR2 LQKENI. TCRdb processed the RACE reads anew with MiXCR; each CDR3 protein has one entry. The data contain around 74,000 distinct CDR3 sequences, around a third of them singletons. The study, taken as a whole, reports: Since the donors had alopecia, their immune response may not be the same as that of healthy people.

The input for sequencing was whole blood, taken in connection with sensitization to the hapten diphenylcyclopropenone (DPC). The chain couples TRBV18 to TRBJ1-5, with D unresolved. This TCR derives from a middle-aged man with alopecia areata. Some clones in this sample may be carry-over from other donors' samples. The CDR3 DNA is TGTGCCAGCTCACCCGTGGGCGGCTGGCAGCCCCAGCATTTT. Translated: CASSPVGGWQPQHF.